A single sample gave rise to the 28 T cell receptor beta chains below, sequenced in a study of blood T cell repertoires in COVID-19. TCRdb's copy holds only in-frame clones and misses some; the assay was immunoSEQ multiplex PCR. The sample lists more than 300,000 clones; around four fifths were seen once. The sample was peripheral blood. The receptors come from a woman aged 50 to 60 with acute or convalescent COVID-19.

The V and J genes are TRBV12-5 and TRBJ2-3; D not certain. Trimming left V 5 bases short and J 2 bases short, with 5 bases between. In germline, CDR1 is LGHNT, CDR2 FRNRAP. CDR3 length: 12 amino acids. The CDR3 loop reads CASGLLTDTQYF. The DNA of the CDR3 is TGTGCTAGTGGTCTCCTCACAGATACGCAGTATTTT.

The V call is TRBV7-2, the J call TRBJ1-3; 7 bases fit TRBD1. CDR1 SGHTA and CDR2 FQGNSA come from the germline V gene. Trimming cost V 1 base and J 0 bases; bases outside gene matches: 3. This CDR3 contains 16 residues. The DNA of the CDR3 is TGTGCCAGCAGCTTAGTAGGGGGCTACTCTGGAAACACCATATATTTT. Amino acids: CASSLVGGYSGNTIYF.

V gene TRBV5-4 combines with J gene TRBJ1-2; TRBD1 matches at 11 bases. The trim removed 4 bases at V and 0 bases at J, leaving 8 bases unmatched. The germline V gene encodes CDR1 SGHNT and CDR2 YYREEE (reference sequence). There are 17 residues in the CDR3. DNA of the CDR3: TGTGCCAGCAGCCCAGGACAGGGGGCGACTACTAACTATGGCTACACCTTC. Encoded protein: CASSPGQGATTNYGYTF.

The J gene is TRBJ2-2, the V gene TRBV5-8, with TRBD2 matching over 11 bases. The germline CDR1 and CDR2 sequences are SGHTS and YDEGEE. The CDR3 runs 15 residues. V lost 2 bases and J lost 5; bases outside the gene matches: 2. The CDR3 reads CASSFSSGRTGELFF. DNA of the CDR3: TGTGCCAGCAGCTTTTCTAGCGGGAGGACCGGGGAGCTGTTTTTT.

The CDR3 protein is CASSLVSGDSSYEQYF. CDR3 nucleotides: TGTGCCAGCAGCTTAGTGTCAGGGGACAGCTCCTACGAGCAGTACTTC. This rearrangement joins TRBV11-2 to TRBJ2-7; 7 bases align to TRBD1. This CDR3 region has 16 residues. V was pared by 1 base and J by 0 bases, with 6 bases of the junction left unmatched. Germline CDR1 is SGHAT and CDR2 is FQNNGV.

This clone is a singleton in its sample. The chain has TRBV10-3 and TRBJ2-7; the D gene is possibly TRBD2 (10 bases). This CDR3 contains 14 residues. Germline values: CDR1 ENHRY, CDR2 SYGVKD. V lost 9 bases and J lost 6, with 21 bases in between. The CDR3 reads CAISSSGGQGEQYF. In DNA form, the CDR3 reads TGTGCCATTTCCTCTAGCGGGGGACAGGGCGAGCAGTACTTC.

This sequence joins TRBV18 and TRBJ1-1, with D possibly matching TRBD1 (5 bases). V shed 4 bases and J shed 1 base, with 10 bases lying between them. Per germline, CDR1 KGHSH and CDR2 LQKENI. CDR3 size: 14 residues. The CDR3 nucleotides read TGTGCCAGCTCACGCGGGACGGCGAACACTGAAGCTTTCTTT. As protein: CASSRGTANTEAFF.

This clone was observed a few times. The chain uses TRBV18 and TRBJ2-5; 7 nucleotides line up with TRBD1. Trimming removed 5 bases from V and 4 bases from J; junction bases left unmatched: 7. CDR3 length: 14 amino acids. Germline CDR1 and CDR2: KGHSH and LQKENI. DNA of the CDR3: TGTGCCAGCTCATTGACAGGGTTTACAGAGACCCAGTACTTC. Amino acids: CASSLTGFTETQYF.

The CDR3 is CSVYTNPTGDGVYGYTF. Written as DNA, the CDR3 is TGCAGCGTCTACACAAATCCTACAGGGGACGGAGTCTATGGCTACACCTTC. This chain joins TRBV29-1 and TRBJ1-2; TRBD1 aligns across 7 bases. V lost 6 bases to trimming and J lost 4 bases; unmatched junction nucleotides: 20. The CDR3 consists of 17 residues. CDR1 SQVTM and CDR2 ANQGSEA come from the germline V gene.

V gene TRBV30 combines with J gene TRBJ2-3; 10 bases are shared with TRBD1. The trim removed 1 base at V and 4 bases at J, leaving 5 bases unmatched. The CDR3 contains 15 residues. Germline lookup yields CDR1 GTSNPN and CDR2 SVGIG (reference sequence). This CDR3 is CAWSAPGTGADTQYF. The CDR3 region has the DNA TGTGCCTGGAGTGCCCCCGGGACAGGGGCAGATACGCAGTATTTT.

The chain carries TRBV2 and TRBJ1-1; the D gene is possibly TRBD1 (6 bases). Trimming took off 5 bases at V and 4 bases at J, with 14 bases between the two ends. The CDR3 sequence is 14 residues long. Germline V lookup: CDR1 SNHLY, CDR2 FYNNEI. This chain's CDR3 is CASSSQGRSTEAFF. Here the CDR3 DNA reads TGTGCCAGCAGTTCCCAGGGGCGTAGCACTGAAGCTTTCTTT. Full variable domain (rest looked up from reference TRBV2 and TRBJ1-1): EPEVTQTPSHQVTQMGQEVILRCVPISNHLYFYWYRQILGQKVEFLVSFYNNEISEKSEIFDDQFSVERPDGSNFTLKIRSTKLEDSAMYFCASSSQGRSTEAFFGQGTRLTVV.

V and J are TRBV29-1 and TRBJ2-3, with 8 bases identical to TRBD1. J gave up 1 base and V 4 bases, and 4 bases lay outside the gene matches. Germline V gene lookup returns CDR1 SQVTM and CDR2 ANQGSEA. This CDR3 is built from 14 residues. The CDR3 DNA is TGCAGCGTTGCGCCAGGGGGCCGCACAGATACGCAGTATTTT. Its protein product is CSVAPGGRTDTQYF.

This chain links TRBV10-1 with TRBJ1-1; D is undetermined. Trimming took off 3 bases at V and 6 bases at J, with 14 bases between the two ends. This CDR3 is built from 14 residues. Germline assignment: CDR1 WNHNN and CDR2 SYGVQD (reference sequence). DNA of the CDR3: TGCGCCAGCAGTGACTCGAGGCAGAAGGCTGAAGCTTTCTTT. It translates to CASSDSRQKAEAFF.

The rearrangement joins TRBV5-4 to TRBJ2-5, with TRBD2 matching 11 bases. The germline gives CDR1 SGHNT, CDR2 YYREEE (reference sequence). CDR3 length: 16 amino acids. V dropped 4 bases and J dropped 5; count of bases not matched to a gene: 10. CDR3 bases: TGTGCCAGCAGCCCTGAGGTAGCGGGAGGGCTTGAGACCCAGTACTTC. Protein sequence: CASSPEVAGGLETQYF.

The V and J genes are TRBV18 and TRBJ2-3; a weak D match, TRBD2 (6 bases). V was shortened by 2 bases and J by 6 bases, with 12 bases between the two germline ends. Germline V gene lookup returns CDR1 KGHSH and CDR2 LQKENI. The CDR3 runs 14 residues. The CDR3 reads CASSPSGDGDTQYF. CDR3 DNA: TGTGCCAGCTCACCATCGGGGGACGGCGATACGCAGTATTTT.

The CDR3 region has the DNA TGCGCCAGCAGCTTGGACGGGGTCGGAAACACCATATATTTT. Translated: CASSLDGVGNTIYF. The V call is TRBV5-1, the J call TRBJ1-3; D gene unclear. The CDR3 sequence is 14 residues long. Trimming removed 0 bases from V and 4 bases from J, with 8 bases in between. The germline gives CDR1 SGHRS, CDR2 YFSETQ.

The gene calls are TRBV2 and TRBJ1-5; TRBD1 matches 9 bases. This CDR3 comprises 13 residues. CDR1 SNHLY and CDR2 FYNNEI come from the germline V gene. The ends lost 7 bases at V and 6 bases at J; junction bases unmatched: 4. The CDR3 is CASNTGGFQPQHF. CDR3 in DNA: TGTGCCAGCAATACAGGGGGCTTTCAGCCCCAGCATTTT.

J is TRBJ2-5 and V is TRBV2; tentative D call: TRBD2 (5 bases). CDR3 size: 13 residues. Trimming removed 7 bases at V and 5 bases at J, with 14 bases between. Germline V gene lookup returns CDR1 SNHLY and CDR2 FYNNEI. The CDR3 region is CASKGSGFETQYF. In nucleotides, the CDR3 is TGTGCCAGCAAAGGATCGGGGTTCGAGACCCAGTACTTC.

There are a few counts of this clone. The rearrangement joins TRBV9 to TRBJ2-5; D is possibly TRBD2 (5 bases). The V end was cut by 7 bases, the J end by 5 bases, with 6 bases between. There are 10 residues in the CDR3. Germline V gene sequence: CDR1 SGDLS, CDR2 YYNGEE. The chain's CDR3 is CASGGETQYF. The CDR3 DNA reads TGTGCCAGCGGAGGTGAGACCCAGTACTTC.

This sequence joins TRBV4-3 and TRBJ1-2; the match to TRBD1 covers 10 bases. Germline V gives CDR1 LGHNA, CDR2 YSLEER. This CDR3 contains 14 residues. J was trimmed by 5 bases and V by 4 bases; bases with no gene match: 4. CDR3 sequence reads: CASSPQGQGYGYTF. DNA of the CDR3: TGCGCCAGCAGCCCGCAGGGACAGGGGTATGGCTACACCTTC.

The J gene is TRBJ1-4, the V gene TRBV3-1 (or the pseudogene TRBV3-2); no firm D call. CDR1 is LGHDT, CDR2 YNNKEL, per germline (reference sequence). V dropped 0 bases and J dropped 0 bases, with 8 bases sitting between them. The length of the CDR3 is 16 residues. The CDR3 bases are TGTGCCAGCAGCCAAGACCCCGGGGCAACTAATGAAAAACTGTTTTTT. Its protein product is CASSQDPGATNEKLFF.

The chain employs TRBV4-1 and TRBJ2-2; 9 bases agree with TRBD1. The V gene end was trimmed by 4 bases and the J gene end by 3 bases; junction bases not matched to a gene: 9. The germline gives CDR1 MGHRA, CDR2 YSYEKL. The CDR3 runs to 17 residues. CDR3 region: CASSPGTGLGYTGELFF. The CDR3 nucleotides are TGCGCCAGCAGCCCCGGGACAGGGCTGGGGTACACCGGGGAGCTGTTTTTT.

The chain joins TRBV2 to TRBJ2-5, with D possibly matching TRBD1 (6 bases). The CDR3 is made up of 13 amino acids. V was cut by 5 bases and J by 2 bases, with 9 bases left in between. Germline CDR1 is SNHLY and CDR2 is FYNNEI. The CDR3 is CASSSDRQETQYF. The DNA of the CDR3 is TGTGCCAGCAGTTCGGACAGACAAGAGACCCAGTACTTC. Full variable domain (missing parts from reference TRBV2 and TRBJ2-5): EPEVTQTPSHQVTQMGQEVILRCVPISNHLYFYWYRQILGQKVEFLVSFYNNEISEKSEIFDDQFSVERPDGSNFTLKIRSTKLEDSAMYFCASSSDRQETQYFGPGTRLLVL.

The rearrangement uses TRBV5-1 and TRBJ2-1; maybe TRBD1 (6 bases). Trimming shortened V by 4 bases and J by 2 bases, and 13 bases separated the two germline ends. The CDR3 covers 15 residues. Germline CDR1 reads SGHRS; CDR2 reads YFSETQ. DNA of the CDR3: TGCGCCAGCAGCACCAACAGGGACGCCTACAATGAGCAGTTCTTC. It specifies CASSTNRDAYNEQFF. Based on the CDR3 plus reference TRBV5-1 and TRBJ2-1, the full variable domain is KAGVTQTPRYLIKTRGQQVTLSCSPISGHRSVSWYQQTPGQGLQFLFEYFSETQRNKGNFPGRFSGRQFSNSRSEMNVSTLELGDSALYLCASSTNRDAYNEQFFGPGTRLTVL.

The chain's CDR3 is CAMGRGQETQYF. CDR3 in DNA: TGTGCCATGGGGAGGGGACAAGAGACCCAGTACTTC. The V and J genes are TRBV10-3 and TRBJ2-5, with 7 bases identical to TRBD2. Germline-derived CDR1 and CDR2 are ENHRY and SYGVKD. The V gene end was trimmed by 9 bases and the J gene end by 2 bases; junction bases not matched to a gene: 3. There are 12 residues in the CDR3.

The J gene is TRBJ1-4, the V gene TRBV7-9; 8 bases fit TRBD1. Germline V gene sequence: CDR1 SEHNR, CDR2 FQNEAQ (reference sequence). The junction had 5 bases not matched to a gene; V was cut back by 4 bases and J by 4 bases. This CDR3 is 15 amino acids long. CDR3 in DNA: TGTGCCAGCAGCTCCAGGGGGCCGGGTAATGAAAAACTGTTTTTT. Its translation: CASSSRGPGNEKLFF.

The CDR3: CASSEWSGGSDTQYF. DNA for the CDR3: TGTGCCAGCAGTGAATGGAGCGGGGGGTCAGATACGCAGTATTTT. The rearrangement uses TRBV6-1 and TRBJ2-3; TRBD2 aligns across 9 bases. Germline lookup yields CDR1 MNHNS and CDR2 SASEGT. With V trimmed by 2 bases and J by 4 bases, 4 bases remained unmatched. This CDR3 is 15 amino acids long.

The CDR3 reads CASSPLISGGGEQFF. CDR3 sequence (DNA): TGTGCCAGCTCACCACTGATTAGCGGGGGGGGTGAGCAGTTCTTC. This sequence joins TRBV18 and TRBJ2-1; the match to TRBD2 covers 11 bases. The CDR3 runs to 15 residues. V was clipped by 1 base and J by 9 bases; unmatched bases: 5. Per germline, CDR1 KGHSH and CDR2 LQKENI.